The rows below give T cell receptor beta chains drawn from one sample of a study of blood T cell repertoires in COVID-19. Measured with immunoSEQ multiplex PCR; TCRdb has only the in-frame clones, and not every one. The sample has 150,000 to 200,000 clones, 75% to 90% seen once. The sample comprised PBMCs or T cells enriched from blood (not recorded which). The receptors here all came from a woman between 18 and 30 years old who had recovered from COVID-19. Both conserved end residues are part of each CDR3. D genes are given only for firm matches. Clone size, where shown, is once, few, many, or a class for clones that have expanded.

TRBJ2-7 TRBD1 - TRBV29-1 CSTKTGYEQYF TGCAGCACAAAGACAGGGTACGAGCAGTACTTC
TRBJ2-7 - - TRBV7-9 CASSLNLGSYEQYF TGTGCCAGCAGCTTGAACCTCGGGAGCTACGAGCAGTACTTC
TRBJ1-6 TRBD1 - TRBV18 CASSPGTGNSPLHF TGTGCCAGCTCTCCCGGGACAGGGAATTCACCCCTCCACTTT
TRBJ2-1 TRBD2 - TRBV13 CASSLEGSGGSASYNEQFF TGTGCCAGCAGCTTAGAGGGTAGCGGGGGGTCGGCCTCCTACAATGAGCAGTTCTTC
TRBJ1-1 - - TRBV2 CASGLGLGGTMNTEAFF TGTGCCAGCGGCCTAGGACTCGGGGGGACCATGAACACTGAAGCTTTCTTT
TRBJ2-7 - - TRBV28 CASRGLSKGEFYEQYF TGTGCCAGCAGGGGGTTATCAAAGGGGGAATTTTACGAGCAGTACTTC
TRBJ2-7 TRBD2 - TRBV11-2 CASSLGASGSYEQYF TGTGCCAGCAGCTTAGGTGCTAGCGGCTCCTACGAGCAGTACTTC
TRBJ2-3 - - TRBV9 CASSAYTDTQYF TGTGCCAGCAGCGCTTACACAGATACGCAGTATTTT
TRBJ2-1 - - TRBV27 CASRNPSSYNEQFF TGTGCCAGCAGGAACCCGAGCTCCTACAATGAGCAGTTCTTC
TRBJ2-3 - - TRBV14 CASSRFAAPTDTQYF TGTGCCAGCAGCCGATTTGCGGCACCCACAGATACGCAGTATTTT
TRBJ2-2 TRBD1 - TRBV28 CASSLLPGTGDGAGELFF TGTGCCAGCAGTTTGTTACCCGGGACAGGGGACGGGGCCGGGGAGCTGTTTTTT
TRBJ2-1 TRBD2 few TRBV27 CASIPLGAGGPGAYNEQFF TGTGCCAGCATTCCCTTAGGTGCGGGAGGGCCAGGGGCCTACAATGAGCAGTTCTTC
TRBJ2-7 - once TRBV28 CASSSDSYYEQYF TGTGCCAGCAGCTCCGACAGCTACTACGAGCAGTACTTC
TRBJ2-7 - once TRBV7-2 CASSLVSVGRGSYEQYF TGTGCCAGCAGCTTAGTAAGCGTCGGGAGAGGCTCCTACGAGCAGTACTTC
TRBJ2-7 - - TRBV5-1 CASRGDGAVYEQYF TGCGCCAGCAGAGGTGACGGAGCGGTCTACGAGCAGTACTTC
TRBJ2-7 TRBD1 - TRBV9 CASSGSGQGSYEQYF TGTGCCAGCAGCGGGTCGGGACAGGGTTCCTACGAGCAGTACTTC
TRBJ1-1 - once TRBV5-8 CASSLAPMNTEAFF TGTGCCAGCAGCTTGGCCCCCATGAACACTGAAGCTTTCTTT
TRBJ2-1 - - TRBV5-6 CASSRAFEQFF TGTGCCAGCAGCCGAGCCTTTGAGCAGTTCTTC